This passage covers 14 T cell receptor beta chains from one sample sequenced in a study of T-cell reconstitution after alpha-beta-depleted transplantation in children (dated by TCRdb to about 2016). Library preparation employed PCR. The reads were generated on an Illumina HiSeq 2500. TCR libraries were prepared with molecular barcoding, using unique molecular identifiers to normalize TCRbeta repertoire quantification. TCRdb reanalyzed the raw reads on its own, using fastp at Q25 for trimming and MiXCR for clone calling, and kept in-frame beta chains. Each entry merges the rows of one CDR3 protein and shows their most common DNA and genes. For this sample there are 780,000 or so distinct CDR3 sequences; roughly 15% appear just once. Approximately 5% of the sample is taken by the ten largest. Taken with the paper, the label for treatment or condition translates to: allogeneic hematopoietic cell transplantation with graft depleted of TCRalphabeta T cells and CD19 B cells.

Specimen: PBMCs, mostly from graft donor cells, collected 360 days after TCRalphabeta/CD19-depleted stem cell transplant. The receptor source for this set is a male patient younger than 18 who had a stem cell transplant for acute lymphoblastic leukemia, so the T cells may come from the graft donor.

This clonotype was picked up a small number of times. The chain combines TRBV12-3 or TRBV12-4 with TRBJ2-7; D unclear. V was shortened by 3 bases and J by 7 bases, with 10 bases between the two germline ends. The length of the CDR3 is 12 residues. CDR3 in amino acids: CASSFALLEQYF. The CDR3 DNA follows: TGTGCCAGCAGTTTTGCCCTTTTGGAGCAGTACTTC.

The gene calls are TRBV5-1 and TRBJ1-1, with TRBD1 matching 8 bases. There are 12 residues in the CDR3. J lost 7 bases, V lost 6 bases, and 5 bases had no gene match. From germline, CDR1 is SGHRS and CDR2 YFSETQ. The CDR3 bases are TGCGCCAGCACGCAGGGGGCCGGTGAAGCTTTCTTT. Amino acids: CASTQGAGEAFF.

This clonotype was observed a handful of times. V gene TRBV4-1 combines with J gene TRBJ1-1; 11 nucleotides align to TRBD1. The germline CDR1 and CDR2 sequences are MGHRA and YSYEKL. V lost 4 bases, J lost 0 bases, and 7 bases stayed unmatched. There are 17 residues in the CDR3. This chain's CDR3 is CASSPPRTGGMNTEAFF. The CDR3 DNA sequence: TGCGCCAGCAGCCCTCCTAGGACAGGGGGCATGAACACTGAAGCTTTCTTT.

The chain links TRBV5-1 to TRBJ2-7; no clear D. Per germline, CDR1 SGHRS and CDR2 YFSETQ. CDR3 size: 13 residues. Trimming removed 6 bases from V and 0 bases from J, with 10 bases in between. CDR3 bases: TGCGCCAGCAATTCCTTAAGCTCCTACGAGCAGTACTTC. Protein sequence: CASNSLSSYEQYF.

The V and J genes are TRBV13 and TRBJ2-1; the match to TRBD2 covers 8 bases. The CDR3 loop spans 14 amino acids. Trimming took 3 bases from V and 12 from J; bases not matched to a gene: 10. Germline V lookup: CDR1 PRHDT, CDR2 FYEKMQ (reference sequence). The CDR3, as DNA: TGTGCCAGCAGCTTTCTAGCGGGCGGGTTAGGGCAGTTCTTC. It yields the protein CASSFLAGGLGQFF.

The chain is built from TRBV3-1 and TRBJ1-2, with D possibly being TRBD1 (6 bases). V was pared by 5 bases and J by 6 bases, with 13 bases between. Germline V gene sequence: CDR1 LGHDT, CDR2 YNNKEL (reference sequence). The CDR3 covers 13 residues. CDR3 loop: CASSAWTDDGYTF. The CDR3 region has the DNA TGTGCCAGCAGCGCATGGACAGACGATGGCTACACCTTC.

The genes are TRBV12-3 or TRBV12-4 and TRBJ2-4, with 10 bases fitting TRBD2. CDR3 length: 17 amino acids. The junction had 9 bases not matched to a gene; V was cut back by 3 bases and J by 4 bases. CDR3 in amino acids: CASSFWEGLAQKNIQYF. The CDR3, as DNA: TGTGCCAGCAGTTTTTGGGAGGGACTAGCGCAAAAAAACATTCAGTACTTC.

This sequence joins TRBV6-2 or TRBV6-3 and TRBJ2-7, with no clear D. The CDR3 runs 15 residues. V lost 2 bases to trimming and J lost 3 bases, with 14 bases between them. Germline CDR1 is MNHEY and CDR2 is SVGEGT. CDR3 in amino acids: CASSYGMRMGYEQYF. Written as DNA, the CDR3 is TGTGCCAGCAGTTACGGGATGCGTATGGGCTACGAGCAGTACTTC.

J is TRBJ1-1 and V is TRBV14; 7 nucleotides agree with TRBD1. The CDR3 spans 15 residues. In germline, CDR1 is SGHDN, CDR2 FVKESK. The V and J ends lost 1 base and 4 bases, in that order; junction bases with no gene match: 6. Here the CDR3 DNA reads TGTGCCAGCAGCCAAGTTATACACAGGGGCACTGAAGCTTTCTTT. Translating gives CASSQVIHRGTEAFF.

DNA of the CDR3: TGCAGTGCTAGAGTGGGACTAGAATCTCACGAGCAGTACTTC. Translated: CSARVGLESHEQYF. The chain is built from TRBV20-1 and TRBJ2-7, with TRBD2 matching 8 bases. Unmatched junction bases numbered 7, after V lost 1 base and J lost 5 bases. The CDR3 sequence is 14 residues long. Germline CDR1 and CDR2: DFQATT and SNEGSKA (reference sequence).

This chain uses TRBV5-1 with TRBJ2-7; 7 bases are a match to TRBD2. Germline loops: CDR1 SGHRS, CDR2 YFSETQ. This CDR3 has 14 amino acids. Trimming cost V 5 bases and J 2 bases; bases outside gene matches: 7. The CDR3 DNA reads as TGCGCCAGCAGACCGGGACTATTTACCTACGAGCAGTACTTC. This codes for CASRPGLFTYEQYF.

The chain employs TRBV27 and TRBJ1-2, with 9 bases that match TRBD1. Trimming at V came to 3 bases and at J to 8 bases, leaving 10 bases not matched to a gene. This CDR3 region has 15 residues. Germline V gene lookup returns CDR1 MNHEY and CDR2 SMNVEV (reference sequence). Here the CDR3 reads CASSFIPQGAEGYTF. CDR3 nucleotides: TGTGCCAGCAGTTTTATTCCACAGGGGGCGGAGGGCTACACCTTC.

This clonotype occurred a few times. The genes are TRBV29-1 and TRBJ2-5, with 9 bases lining up with TRBD1. CDR3 length: 13 residues. Germline assignment: CDR1 SQVTM and CDR2 ANQGSEA. V gave up 7 bases and J gave up 4 bases; unmatched junction bases: 7. The CDR3: CSAKQGAAETQYF. CDR3 nucleotide sequence: TGCAGCGCCAAACAGGGGGCTGCAGAGACCCAGTACTTC.

This clonotype turned up a few times. V usage is TRBV5-1 and J usage is TRBJ1-3, with 7 bases lining up with TRBD1. V shed 4 bases and J 0 bases; nucleotides not matched to a gene: 7. This CDR3 is 16 amino acids long. Germline V gene data show CDR1 as SGHRS and CDR2 as YFSETQ. The CDR3 DNA reads TGCGCCAGCAGCCCCGCCTGGACAGGCTCTGGAAACACCATATATTTT. Protein: CASSPAWTGSGNTIYF.